This T cell receptor beta chain is drawn from a study of T-cell reconstitution after alpha-beta-depleted transplantation in children (TCRdb year 2016). Context from the whole study: The study quantitatively tracked T-cell immune reconstitution after TCRalphabeta/CD19-depleted allogeneic hematopoietic cell transplantation in children using TCR repertoire profiling.

General conclusions and limits of the study: Over the following months the frequencies of hyperexpanded clones went down, and after one year T-cell counts and TCRbeta diversity were mostly credited to newly produced T cells. In some patients, the high TCRbeta diversity seen at day 60 was put down to recipient T cells and intrathymic progenitors that had survived conditioning. Apparently early alphabetaT-cell count recovery about two months after transplant reportedly relied on only several hundred rapidly expanded clones derived from non-depleted graft cells.

This clonotype has only one observation. There is no known antigen for this receptor. No per-base quality is available; no much larger clone lies one base away. Library prep was done by PCR. Sequencer: Illumina HiSeq 2500. To normalize quantification of the TCRbeta repertoire, the TCR libraries were built with molecular barcoding that relied on unique molecular identifiers. Clones were called with MiXCR by TCRdb after fastp trimmed the public reads at Q25, and only in-frame beta chains were retained. For every CDR3 protein sequence, its rows merge into one entry that carries the most common genes and DNA. This sample has about 980,000 distinct CDR3 sequences in its table, and 25% to 35% of those were observed once. About 28% of the sample rests with the top ten. The germline V gene encodes CDR1 MDHEN and CDR2 SYDVKM. The CDR3 holds 15 amino acids from the cysteine to the phenylalanine. The kept DNA is CDR3 alone, 45 bases in frame from the first base. Germline trimming amounts to 3 bases on V and 6 bases on J, with 7 as the count of junction bases outside the gene matches.

In light of the paper, this sample's treatment or condition label describes: allogeneic hematopoietic cell transplantation with graft depleted of TCRalphabeta T cells and CD19 B cells. The children who served as transplant recipients had been given grafts of TCRalphabeta/CD19-depleted allogeneic hematopoietic cells. Sequences were derived from PBMCs, mostly from graft donor cells, sampled 360 days after TCRalphabeta/CD19-depleted stem cell transplant. This TCR was sampled from a boy younger than two who had a stem cell transplant for SCID, so the T cells may come from the graft donor. The sequence joins TRBV28 to TRBJ1-4; TRBD1 aligns with 7 central bases. The nucleotide sequence is TGTGCCAGCAGTTTTTTCCGGACAGGAGATGAAAAACTGTTTTTT. Its amino acids are CASSFFRTGDEKLFF.